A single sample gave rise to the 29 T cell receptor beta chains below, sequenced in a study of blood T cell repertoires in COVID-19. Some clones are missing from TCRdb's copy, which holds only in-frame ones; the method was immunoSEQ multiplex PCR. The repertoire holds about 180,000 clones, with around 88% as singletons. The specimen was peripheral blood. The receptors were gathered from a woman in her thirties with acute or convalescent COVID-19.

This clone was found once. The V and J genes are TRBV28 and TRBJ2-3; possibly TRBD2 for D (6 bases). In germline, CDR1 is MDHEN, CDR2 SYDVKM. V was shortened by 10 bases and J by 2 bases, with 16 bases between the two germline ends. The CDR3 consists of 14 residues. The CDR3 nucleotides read TGTGCCATCCAACCACCGGGACTCACAGATACGCAGTATTTT. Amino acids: CAIQPPGLTDTQYF.

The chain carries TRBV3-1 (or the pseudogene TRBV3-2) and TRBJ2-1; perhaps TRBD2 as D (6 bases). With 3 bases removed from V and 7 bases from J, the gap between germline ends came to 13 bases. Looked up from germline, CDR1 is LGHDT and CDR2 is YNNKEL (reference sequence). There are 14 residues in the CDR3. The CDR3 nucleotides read TGTGCCAGCAGCCAGACCGGGAGTGTTAATGAGCAGTTCTTC. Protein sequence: CASSQTGSVNEQFF.

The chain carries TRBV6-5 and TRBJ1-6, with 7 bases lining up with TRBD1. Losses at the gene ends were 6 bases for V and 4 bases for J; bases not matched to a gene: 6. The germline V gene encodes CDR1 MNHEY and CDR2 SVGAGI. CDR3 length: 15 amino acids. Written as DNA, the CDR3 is TGTGCCAGCAGAGAGCAGGGGGGTTATAATTCACCCCTCCACTTT. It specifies CASREQGGYNSPLHF.

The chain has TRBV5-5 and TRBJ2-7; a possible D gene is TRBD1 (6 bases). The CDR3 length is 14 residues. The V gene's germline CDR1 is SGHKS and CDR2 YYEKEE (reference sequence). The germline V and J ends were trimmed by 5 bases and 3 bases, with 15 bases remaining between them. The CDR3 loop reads CASSPRGSHYEQYF. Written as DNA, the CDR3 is TGTGCCAGCAGTCCTAGGGGGAGCCACTACGAGCAGTACTTC.

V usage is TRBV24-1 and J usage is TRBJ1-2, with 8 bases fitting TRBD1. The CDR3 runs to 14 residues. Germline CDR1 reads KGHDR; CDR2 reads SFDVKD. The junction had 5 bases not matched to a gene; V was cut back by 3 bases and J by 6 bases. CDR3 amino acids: CATSDRQGADGYTF. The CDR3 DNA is TGTGCCACCAGTGATCGGCAGGGGGCCGATGGCTACACCTTC.

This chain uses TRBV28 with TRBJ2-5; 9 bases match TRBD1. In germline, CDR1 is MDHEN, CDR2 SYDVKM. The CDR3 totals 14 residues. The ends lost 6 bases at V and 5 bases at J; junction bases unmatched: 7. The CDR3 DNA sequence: TGTGCCAGCAGACGGCAGACAGGGGGTGAGACCCAGTACTTC. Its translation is CASRRQTGGETQYF. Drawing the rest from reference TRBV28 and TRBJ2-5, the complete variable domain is DVKVTQSSRYLVKRTGEKVFLECVQDMDHENMFWYRQDPGLGLRLIYFSYDVKMKEKGDIPEGYSVSREKKERFSLILESASTNQTSMYLCASRRQTGGETQYFGPGTRLLVL.

CDR3 nucleotides: TGCGCCAGCAGCCAAGGGGCGGGAGAGTACACCGGGGAGCTGTTTTTT. Its protein is CASSQGAGEYTGELFF. J is TRBJ2-2 and V is TRBV4-1, with 7 bases matching TRBD2. V was pared by 1 base and J by 3 bases, with 5 bases of the junction left unmatched. This CDR3 spans 16 amino acids. CDR1 is MGHRA and CDR2 is YSYEKL in the germline V gene.

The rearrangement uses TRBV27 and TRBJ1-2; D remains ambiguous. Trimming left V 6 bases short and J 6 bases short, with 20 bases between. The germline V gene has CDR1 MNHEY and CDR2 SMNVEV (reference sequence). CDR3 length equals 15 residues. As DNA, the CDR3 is TGTGCCAGCAGACGGGATTCTGCAAAAGGGCATGGCTACACCTTC. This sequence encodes CASRRDSAKGHGYTF.

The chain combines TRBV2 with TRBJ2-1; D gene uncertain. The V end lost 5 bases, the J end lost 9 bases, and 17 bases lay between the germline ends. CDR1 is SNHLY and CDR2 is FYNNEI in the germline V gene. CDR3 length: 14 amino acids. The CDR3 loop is CASSPQSVSSEQFF. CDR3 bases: TGTGCCAGCAGTCCGCAATCGGTCTCCTCTGAGCAGTTCTTC. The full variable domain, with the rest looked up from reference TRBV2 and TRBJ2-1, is EPEVTQTPSHQVTQMGQEVILRCVPISNHLYFYWYRQILGQKVEFLVSFYNNEISEKSEIFDDQFSVERPDGSNFTLKIRSTKLEDSAMYFCASSPQSVSSEQFFGPGTRLTVL.

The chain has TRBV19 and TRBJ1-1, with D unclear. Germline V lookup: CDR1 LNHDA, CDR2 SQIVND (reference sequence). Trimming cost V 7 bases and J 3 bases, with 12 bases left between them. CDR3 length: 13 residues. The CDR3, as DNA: TGTGCCAGTACCCCTCCAGAAGACACTGAAGCTTTCTTT. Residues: CASTPPEDTEAFF.

CDR3 DNA: TGTGCCAGCACCTACGAGACATCGGCGGGCGAAAAACTGTTTTTT. This gives the protein CASTYETSAGEKLFF. The V call is TRBV6-6, the J call TRBJ1-4, with no clear D. Trimming pared 7 bases from V and 8 bases from J, leaving 20 bases between. Germline V gene lookup returns CDR1 MNHNY and CDR2 SVGAGI (reference sequence). This CDR3 is 15 amino acids long.

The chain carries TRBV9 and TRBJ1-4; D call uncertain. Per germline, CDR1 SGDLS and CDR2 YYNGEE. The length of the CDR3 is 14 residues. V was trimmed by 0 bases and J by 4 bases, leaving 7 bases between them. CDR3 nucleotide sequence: TGTGCCAGCAGCGTAGGAGGAATTAATGAAAAACTGTTTTTT. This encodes CASSVGGINEKLFF.

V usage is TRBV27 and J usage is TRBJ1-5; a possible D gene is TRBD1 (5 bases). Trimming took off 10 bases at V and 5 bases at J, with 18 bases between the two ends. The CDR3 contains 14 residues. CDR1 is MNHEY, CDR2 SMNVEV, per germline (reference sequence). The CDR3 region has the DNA TGTGCCAACTCTGGGGGGGGTTTTTATCAGCCCCAGCATTTT. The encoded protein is CANSGGGFYQPQHF.

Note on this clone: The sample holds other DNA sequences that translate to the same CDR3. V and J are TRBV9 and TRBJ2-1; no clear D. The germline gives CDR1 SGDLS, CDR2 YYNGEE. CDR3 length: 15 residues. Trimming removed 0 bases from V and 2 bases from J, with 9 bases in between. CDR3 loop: CASSVELSPYNEQFF. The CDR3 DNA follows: TGTGCCAGCAGCGTAGAACTGTCGCCCTACAATGAGCAGTTCTTC.

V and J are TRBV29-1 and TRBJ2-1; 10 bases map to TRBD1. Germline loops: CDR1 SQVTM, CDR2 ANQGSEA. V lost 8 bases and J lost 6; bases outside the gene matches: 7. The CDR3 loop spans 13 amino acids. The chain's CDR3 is CSTDRGRINEQFF. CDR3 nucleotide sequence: TGCAGCACCGACAGGGGGCGCATCAATGAGCAGTTCTTC.

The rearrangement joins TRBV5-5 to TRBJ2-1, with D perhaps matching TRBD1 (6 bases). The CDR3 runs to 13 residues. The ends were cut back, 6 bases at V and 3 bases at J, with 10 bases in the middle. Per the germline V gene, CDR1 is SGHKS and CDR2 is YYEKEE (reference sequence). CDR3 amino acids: CASTSGDYNEQFF. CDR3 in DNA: TGTGCCAGCACTTCAGGGGACTACAATGAGCAGTTCTTC.

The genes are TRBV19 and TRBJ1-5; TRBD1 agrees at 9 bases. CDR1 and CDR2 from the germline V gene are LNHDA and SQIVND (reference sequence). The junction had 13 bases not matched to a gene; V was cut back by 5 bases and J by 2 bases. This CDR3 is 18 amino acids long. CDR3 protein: CASSWDREGIVGNQPQHF. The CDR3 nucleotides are TGTGCCAGTAGTTGGGACAGGGAAGGAATAGTGGGCAATCAGCCCCAGCATTTT.

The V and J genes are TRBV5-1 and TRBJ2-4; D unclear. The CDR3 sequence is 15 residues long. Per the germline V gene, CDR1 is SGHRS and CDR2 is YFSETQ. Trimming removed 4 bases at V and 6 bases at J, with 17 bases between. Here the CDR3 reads CASSPYPTVGNIQYF. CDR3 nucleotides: TGCGCCAGCAGCCCATACCCAACAGTTGGAAACATTCAGTACTTC.

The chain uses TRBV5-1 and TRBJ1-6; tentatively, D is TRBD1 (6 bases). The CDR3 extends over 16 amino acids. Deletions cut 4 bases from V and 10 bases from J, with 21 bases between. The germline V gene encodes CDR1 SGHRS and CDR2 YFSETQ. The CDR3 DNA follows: TGCGCCAGCAGCCAGGGGTTTTACGGGGTACGATCACCCCTCCACTTT. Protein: CASSQGFYGVRSPLHF.

The CDR3 coding sequence is TGTGCCAGCAGTTTACCAGCGGGAGGAAGCACCGGGGAGCTGTTTTTT. Its translation is CASSLPAGGSTGELFF. The rearrangement uses TRBV28 and TRBJ2-2; 9 positions match TRBD2. This CDR3 has 16 residues. V gave up 2 bases and J gave up 4 bases; unmatched junction bases: 5. CDR1 is MDHEN, CDR2 SYDVKM, per germline.

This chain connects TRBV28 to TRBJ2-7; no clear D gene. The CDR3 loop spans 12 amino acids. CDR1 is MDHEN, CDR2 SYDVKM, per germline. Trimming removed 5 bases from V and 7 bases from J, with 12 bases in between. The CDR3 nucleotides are TGTGCCAGCAGTCCCCCGGGTGGGGAGCAGTACTTC. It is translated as CASSPPGGEQYF.

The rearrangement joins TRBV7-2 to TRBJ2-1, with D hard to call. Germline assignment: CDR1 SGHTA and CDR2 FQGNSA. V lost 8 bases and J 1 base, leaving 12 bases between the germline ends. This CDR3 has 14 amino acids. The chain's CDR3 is CASGHGPSYNEQFF. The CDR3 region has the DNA TGTGCCAGCGGTCATGGCCCATCCTACAATGAGCAGTTCTTC.

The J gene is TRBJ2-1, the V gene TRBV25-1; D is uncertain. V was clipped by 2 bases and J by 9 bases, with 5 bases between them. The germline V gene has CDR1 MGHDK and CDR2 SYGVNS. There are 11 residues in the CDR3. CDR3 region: CASSEAFEQFF. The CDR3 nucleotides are TGTGCCAGCAGTGAAGCGTTTGAGCAGTTCTTC. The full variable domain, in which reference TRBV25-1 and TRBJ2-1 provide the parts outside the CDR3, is EADIYQTPRYLVIGTGKKITLECSQTMGHDKMYWYQQDPGMELHLIHYSYGVNSTEKGDLSSESTVSRIRTEHFPLTLESARPSHTSQYLCASSEAFEQFFGPGTRLTVL.

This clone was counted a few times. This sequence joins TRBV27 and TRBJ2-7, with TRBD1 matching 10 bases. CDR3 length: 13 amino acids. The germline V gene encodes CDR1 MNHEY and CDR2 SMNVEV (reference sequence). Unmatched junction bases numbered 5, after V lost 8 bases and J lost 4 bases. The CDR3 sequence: CASGTGAIYEQYF. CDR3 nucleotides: TGTGCCAGCGGGACAGGGGCGATATACGAGCAGTACTTC.

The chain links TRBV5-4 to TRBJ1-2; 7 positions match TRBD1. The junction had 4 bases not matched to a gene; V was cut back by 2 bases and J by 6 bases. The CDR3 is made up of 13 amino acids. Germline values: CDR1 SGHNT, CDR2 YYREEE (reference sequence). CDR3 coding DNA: TGTGCCAGCAGCTTCCGACAGGGCGATGGCTACACCTTC. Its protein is CASSFRQGDGYTF.

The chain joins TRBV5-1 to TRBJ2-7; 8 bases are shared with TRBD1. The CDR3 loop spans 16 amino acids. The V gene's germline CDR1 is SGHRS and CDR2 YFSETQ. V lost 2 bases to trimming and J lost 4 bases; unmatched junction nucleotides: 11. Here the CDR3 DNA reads TGCGCCAGCAGCTTAGGGCACTTAGGACAGGGATACGAGCAGTACTTC. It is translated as CASSLGHLGQGYEQYF.

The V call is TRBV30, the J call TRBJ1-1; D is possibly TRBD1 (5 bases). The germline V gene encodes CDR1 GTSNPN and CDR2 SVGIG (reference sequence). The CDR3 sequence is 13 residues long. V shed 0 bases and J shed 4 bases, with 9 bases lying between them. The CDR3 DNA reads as TGTGCCTGGAGTGTACAGGAAGGCACTGAAGCTTTCTTT. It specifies CAWSVQEGTEAFF.

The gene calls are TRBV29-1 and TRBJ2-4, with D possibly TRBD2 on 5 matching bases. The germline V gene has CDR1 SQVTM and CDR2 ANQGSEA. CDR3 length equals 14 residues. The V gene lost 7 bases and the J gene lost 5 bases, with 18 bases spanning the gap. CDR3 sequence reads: CSAVEDQYQNIQYF. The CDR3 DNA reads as TGCAGCGCCGTGGAGGACCAGTACCAAAACATTCAGTACTTC.

This chain's CDR3 is CASSAPWGYLTGANVLTF. The CDR3 nucleotides are TGTGCCAGCAGCGCCCCCTGGGGCTATCTAACTGGGGCCAACGTCCTGACTTTC. The V gene is TRBV9, the J gene TRBJ2-6; perhaps TRBD1 as D (5 bases). V gave up 3 bases and J gave up 2 bases, with 18 bases separating them. The length of the CDR3 is 18 residues. The V gene's germline CDR1 is SGDLS and CDR2 YYNGEE.